This T cell receptor beta chain appears in the sequencing data of a study of blood T cell repertoires in COVID-19. For the study at large: Italy, Spain and the United States were the sources of the convalescent and acute COVID-19 samples.

The CDR3 length is 12 residues. Germline V gene data show CDR1 as SGHDN and CDR2 as FVKESK. The V and J ends lost 3 bases and 7 bases respectively, with 4 bases between them. The protocol was immunoSEQ multiplex PCR, while the TCRdb copy is restricted to in-frame clones and leaves out a portion. The sample carries some 110,000 clones, roughly nine tenths recorded once. The rearrangement uses TRBV14 and TRBJ1-6; D uncertain. The sequence was collected from a man aged 40-50 years with acute or convalescent COVID-19. The specimen sequenced was peripheral blood. This CDR3 is CASSQSNSPLHF. CDR3 nucleotide sequence: TGTGCCAGCAGCCAGAGCAATTCACCCCTCCACTTT.